A selection of T cell receptor beta chains follows, all from one sample in a study of blood T cell repertoires in COVID-19. Assay: immunoSEQ multiplex PCR; the TCRdb copy retains only in-frame clones and omits some. The sample has tens of thousands of clones, approximately 90% seen once. Sequencing used peripheral blood. Source of these receptors: a man aged 55 to 69 with acute or convalescent COVID-19. CDR3s include the opening cysteine and the closing phenylalanine or tryptophan. The D gene is left open where the match is weak. Only part of the rows carry a size: once, few, many, or a class if the clone is expanded.

v_call: TRBV11-2; j_call: TRBJ1-2; clone_size: -; d_call: -; cdr3_nt: TGTGCCAGCAGCCCCGTAACAGCTAACTATGGCTACACCTTC; cdr3_aa: CASSPVTANYGYTF
v_call: TRBV24-1; j_call: TRBJ2-7; clone_size: once; d_call: TRBD1; cdr3_nt: TGTGCCACCAGTGATTCCCGACAGGGGGCCTACGAGCAGTACTTC; cdr3_aa: CATSDSRQGAYEQYF
v_call: TRBV6-5; j_call: TRBJ1-5; clone_size: -; d_call: -; cdr3_nt: TGTGCCAGCAGCGCAACAGGGTCGGTGCAGCCCCAGCATTTT; cdr3_aa: CASSATGSVQPQHF
v_call: TRBV3-1/TRBV3-2; j_call: TRBJ2-2; clone_size: -; d_call: TRBD1; cdr3_nt: TGTGCCAGCAGCTCCGGGACAGTAGGGGAGCTGTTTTTT; cdr3_aa: CASSSGTVGELFF
v_call: TRBV14; j_call: TRBJ1-2; clone_size: -; d_call: TRBD1; cdr3_nt: TGTGCCAGCAGCTTGAGACAGGGAAGCTATGGCTACACCTTC; cdr3_aa: CASSLRQGSYGYTF
v_call: TRBV3-1/TRBV3-2; j_call: TRBJ1-4; clone_size: -; d_call: -; cdr3_nt: TGTGCCAGCAGCCAAGTTTTGGGGGGTATCACTAATGAAAAACTGTTTTTT; cdr3_aa: CASSQVLGGITNEKLFF
v_call: TRBV29-1; j_call: TRBJ1-1; clone_size: -; d_call: -; cdr3_nt: TGCAGCGTGGGTGGGGCAAACACTGAAGCTTTCTTT; cdr3_aa: CSVGGANTEAFF
v_call: TRBV3-1/TRBV3-2; j_call: TRBJ2-7; clone_size: once; d_call: -; cdr3_nt: TGTGCCAGCAGCCAAGATCCGTTTAGTGGGGGAGGCACCTTCTGGGAGCAGTACTTC; cdr3_aa: CASSQDPFSGGGTFWEQYF
v_call: TRBV19; j_call: TRBJ2-5; clone_size: -; d_call: TRBD2; cdr3_nt: TGTGCCAGTAGTATGTCTCCTAGCGGAGAGACCCAGTACTTC; cdr3_aa: CASSMSPSGETQYF
v_call: TRBV5-4; j_call: TRBJ2-2; clone_size: -; d_call: TRBD2; cdr3_nt: TGTGCCAGCAGAACGAAGAAAGCGGGAACGGACACCGGGGAGCTGTTTTTT; cdr3_aa: CASRTKKAGTDTGELFF
v_call: TRBV4-1; j_call: TRBJ2-7; clone_size: -; d_call: TRBD1; cdr3_nt: TGCGCCAGCAGCCAGCCGGGACAGCTAGTCTACGAGCAGTACTTC; cdr3_aa: CASSQPGQLVYEQYF
v_call: TRBV27; j_call: TRBJ1-6; clone_size: -; d_call: TRBD1; cdr3_nt: TGTGCCAGCAGGAGGGACAGCAATAATTCACCCCTCCACTTT; cdr3_aa: CASRRDSNNSPLHF
v_call: TRBV3-1/TRBV3-2; j_call: TRBJ2-6; clone_size: -; d_call: TRBD1; cdr3_nt: TGTGCCAGCAGCCCCCAGGACGGCAGGGGGTCTGGGGCCAACGTCCTGACTTTC; cdr3_aa: CASSPQDGRGSGANVLTF
v_call: TRBV10-3; j_call: TRBJ2-1; clone_size: -; d_call: TRBD2; cdr3_nt: TGTGCCACTACCGCGGGACTAGCGGGTTGGAATGAGCAGTTCTTC; cdr3_aa: CATTAGLAGWNEQFF
v_call: TRBV30; j_call: TRBJ1-6; clone_size: -; d_call: -; cdr3_nt: TGTGCCTGGAGTGCAGGCTCAGGGAGGACACCCCTCCACTTT; cdr3_aa: CAWSAGSGRTPLHF
v_call: TRBV11-3; j_call: TRBJ1-2; clone_size: -; d_call: TRBD1; cdr3_nt: TGTGCCAGCAGCTCACTAGGACAGGGGGCGGATTATGGCTACACCTTC; cdr3_aa: CASSSLGQGADYGYTF
v_call: TRBV7-2; j_call: TRBJ2-3; clone_size: -; d_call: -; cdr3_nt: TGTGCCAGCAGCTTAGGGACTGTCTTAGCAGATACGCAGTATTTT; cdr3_aa: CASSLGTVLADTQYF
v_call: TRBV6-6; j_call: TRBJ1-1; clone_size: -; d_call: TRBD1; cdr3_nt: TGTGCCAGCAGTTACTCCAAGACAGGGCTGTGGGCTGAAGCTTTCTTT; cdr3_aa: CASSYSKTGLWAEAFF
v_call: TRBV29-1; j_call: TRBJ2-1; clone_size: once; d_call: TRBD2; cdr3_nt: TGCAGCGTCGTAACTAGCGGGGTCTACAATGAGCAGTTCTTC; cdr3_aa: CSVVTSGVYNEQFF
v_call: TRBV3-1/TRBV3-2; j_call: TRBJ1-5; clone_size: -; d_call: -; cdr3_nt: TGTGCCAGCAGCCAAGATAGGTCGGGGCCCCAGCATTTT; cdr3_aa: CASSQDRSGPQHF
v_call: TRBV7-8; j_call: TRBJ2-2; clone_size: -; d_call: -; cdr3_nt: TGTGCCAGCAGCTACCTTAGCGCCAACACCGGGGAGCTGTTTTTT; cdr3_aa: CASSYLSANTGELFF
v_call: TRBV27; j_call: TRBJ1-1; clone_size: -; d_call: -; cdr3_nt: TGTGCCAGCACCCCCGGGGGGAGCACTGAAGCTTTCTTT; cdr3_aa: CASTPGGSTEAFF
v_call: TRBV15; j_call: TRBJ2-5; clone_size: -; d_call: -; cdr3_nt: TGTGCCACCAGCAGAGCTCGGCGTTTACAGATGGGGGGAGGAGAGACCCAGTACTTC; cdr3_aa: CATSRARRLQMGGGETQYF
v_call: TRBV7-2; j_call: TRBJ2-1; clone_size: -; d_call: TRBD2; cdr3_nt: TGTGCCAGCAGCTTAGATTCCCTAGCGGGAGGTTGGGCACCAGTCTTC; cdr3_aa: CASSLDSLAGGWAPVF
v_call: TRBV7-2; j_call: TRBJ2-6; clone_size: -; d_call: -; cdr3_nt: TGTGCCAGCAGCTTAGTAGTTAAGTTGGCCAACGTCCTGACTTTC; cdr3_aa: CASSLVVKLANVLTF
v_call: TRBV4-1; j_call: TRBJ2-5; clone_size: -; d_call: TRBD1; cdr3_nt: TGCGCCAGCAGCCAGGCCGAAACCGGGACAGGGGGCTCTCGGGGGACCCAGTACTTC; cdr3_aa: CASSQAETGTGGSRGTQYF
v_call: TRBV3-1/TRBV3-2; j_call: TRBJ2-1; clone_size: once; d_call: -; cdr3_nt: TGTGCCAGCAGCCCCTTGGCGGGCAGTGAGCAGTTCTTC; cdr3_aa: CASSPLAGSEQFF
v_call: TRBV2; j_call: TRBJ1-6; clone_size: -; d_call: -; cdr3_nt: TGTGCCAGCAGTGAAGCGAGGGCTGGAACATCACCCCTCCACTTT; cdr3_aa: CASSEARAGTSPLHF
v_call: TRBV28; j_call: TRBJ1-3; clone_size: -; d_call: -; cdr3_nt: TGTGCCAGCAGTATACCAGGGGTTTCGGGAAACACCATATATTTT; cdr3_aa: CASSIPGVSGNTIYF
v_call: TRBV30; j_call: TRBJ1-5; clone_size: once; d_call: -; cdr3_nt: TGTGCCTGGAGGGACAGCCTCAATCAGCCCCAGCATTTT; cdr3_aa: CAWRDSLNQPQHF
v_call: TRBV19; j_call: TRBJ1-5; clone_size: -; d_call: -; cdr3_nt: TGTGCCAGTATGAGAGGGATAGGTCAGCCCCAGCATTTT; cdr3_aa: CASMRGIGQPQHF
v_call: TRBV28; j_call: TRBJ1-2; clone_size: -; d_call: -; cdr3_nt: TGTGCCAGCAGTTTACGCTCCATGCGAGGCTACACCTTC; cdr3_aa: CASSLRSMRGYTF
v_call: TRBV6-2/TRBV6-3; j_call: TRBJ2-3; clone_size: -; d_call: TRBD2; cdr3_nt: TGTGCCAGCAGCCGAATAGCGGGAGGGAGTGATACGCAGTATTTT; cdr3_aa: CASSRIAGGSDTQYF
v_call: TRBV7-2; j_call: TRBJ1-5; clone_size: -; d_call: TRBD1; cdr3_nt: TGTGCCAGCAGCTTAGACAGGGGCGTATTCGGTCAGCCCCAGCATTTT; cdr3_aa: CASSLDRGVFGQPQHF
v_call: TRBV11-3; j_call: TRBJ1-1; clone_size: -; d_call: -; cdr3_nt: TGTGCCAGCAGCGGTCGACAGGTAGCGAACACTGAAGCTTTCTTT; cdr3_aa: CASSGRQVANTEAFF
v_call: TRBV5-1; j_call: TRBJ1-2; clone_size: -; d_call: -; cdr3_nt: TGCGCCAGCAGCTTATCTGGGTACGAATGGAGCCGTGGAAACCTTTATGGCTACACCTTC; cdr3_aa: CASSLSGYEWSRGNLYGYTF
v_call: TRBV27; j_call: TRBJ1-6; clone_size: -; d_call: -; cdr3_nt: TGTGCCAGCAAGCGTGCAGGGTCGAATTCACCCCTCCACTTT; cdr3_aa: CASKRAGSNSPLHF
v_call: TRBV3-1/TRBV3-2; j_call: TRBJ1-5; clone_size: -; d_call: -; cdr3_nt: TGTGCCAGCAGCCAAGGAGGAGACTATAGCAATCAGCCCCAGCATTTT; cdr3_aa: CASSQGGDYSNQPQHF
v_call: TRBV19; j_call: TRBJ1-4; clone_size: -; d_call: -; cdr3_nt: TGTGCCAGTAGTATAGGGGGACTCTACTTGGATGAAAAACTGTTTTTT; cdr3_aa: CASSIGGLYLDEKLFF
v_call: TRBV11-2; j_call: TRBJ2-2; clone_size: -; d_call: TRBD1; cdr3_nt: TGTGCCAGCAGCTTGAGTGGCGACCTCAGGGGGTCCGGGGAGCTGTTTTTT; cdr3_aa: CASSLSGDLRGSGELFF
v_call: TRBV11-1; j_call: TRBJ2-1; clone_size: -; d_call: -; cdr3_nt: TGTGCCAGCAGCTTAGTCGTATACAATGAGCAGTTCTTC; cdr3_aa: CASSLVVYNEQFF
v_call: TRBV21-1; j_call: TRBJ2-7; clone_size: few; d_call: -; cdr3_nt: TGTGCCAGCAGCAAAGTGTGGAGGAGGGACGAGCAGTACTTC; cdr3_aa: CASSKVWRRDEQYF
v_call: TRBV5-1; j_call: TRBJ2-5; clone_size: -; d_call: -; cdr3_nt: TGCGCCAGCAGCATATCCCAAGAGACCCAGTACTTC; cdr3_aa: CASSISQETQYF
v_call: TRBV19; j_call: TRBJ2-7; clone_size: -; d_call: -; cdr3_nt: TGTGCCAGTAGATCACAGCAATCGGTCCCCTACGAGCAGTACTTC; cdr3_aa: CASRSQQSVPYEQYF
v_call: TRBV6-6; j_call: TRBJ1-2; clone_size: -; d_call: -; cdr3_nt: TGTGCCAGCAGTTTCCCCTCGACAGGCGGTGGCTACACCTTC; cdr3_aa: CASSFPSTGGGYTF